One sample yielded the 18 T cell receptor beta chains listed below, sequenced in a study of T cell repertoires in cytomegalovirus infection. TCRdb independently ran MiXCR on the reads; one entry per CDR3 protein. The table has around 740,000 distinct CDR3 sequences, less than 40% seen once. Sequences were obtained from PBMCs. All receptors derive from a human donor in good health (CMV status not recorded). Some clones in this sample may be carry-over from other donors' samples.

The genes are TRBV19 and TRBJ2-1; 8 positions agree with TRBD2. This CDR3 spans 17 amino acids. Germline V gene lookup returns CDR1 LNHDA and CDR2 SQIVND (reference sequence). V dropped 1 base and J dropped 5; count of bases not matched to a gene: 10. Here the CDR3 DNA reads TGTGCCAGTAGTATAGCTGGCGGGAGGAATTATGACAATGAGCAGTTCTTC. Residues: CASSIAGGRNYDNEQFF. Drawing the rest from reference TRBV19 and TRBJ2-1, the complete variable domain is DGGITQSPKYLFRKEGQNVTLSCEQNLNHDAMYWYRQDPGQGLRLIYYSQIVNDFQKGDIAEGYSVSREKKESFPLTVTSAQKNPTAFYLCASSIAGGRNYDNEQFFGPGTRLTVL.

This clonotype was counted a few times. The genes are TRBV28 and TRBJ2-4, with no clear D. The CDR3 runs to 16 residues. V was clipped by 4 bases and J by 0 bases, with 13 bases between them. Germline V gene lookup returns CDR1 MDHEN and CDR2 SYDVKM. CDR3 protein: CASSSSILIAKNIQYF. CDR3 sequence (DNA): TGTGCCAGCAGTTCCTCTATACTCATAGCCAAAAACATTCAGTACTTC.

The chain carries TRBV11-2 and TRBJ1-6, with D unclear. The CDR3 is made up of 16 amino acids. Germline CDR1 SGHAT, CDR2 FQNNGV. The V end lost 2 bases, the J end lost 5 bases, and 13 bases lay between the germline ends. CDR3 in amino acids: CASSLSVNIHNSPLHF. The CDR3 nucleotides read TGTGCCAGCAGCTTATCTGTCAATATACATAATTCACCCCTCCACTTT.

This clonotype was detected many times. This chain joins TRBV7-2 and TRBJ2-1; TRBD2 matches 16 bases. Trimming took 0 bases from V and 8 from J; bases not matched to a gene: 10. Germline CDR1 is SGHTA and CDR2 is FQGNSA. CDR3 length: 19 amino acids. CDR3 residues: CASSLAPGLAGGAVDEQFF. Here the CDR3 DNA reads TGTGCCAGCAGCTTAGCCCCGGGACTAGCGGGAGGGGCTGTGGATGAGCAGTTCTTC.

This clonotype has more than one count but fewer than ten. The V call is TRBV5-6, the J call TRBJ1-2; D is undetermined. Trimming took off 2 bases at V and 8 bases at J, with 13 bases between the two ends. CDR1 and CDR2 from the germline V gene are SGHDT and YYEEEE. The CDR3 is 13 amino acids. For the CDR3, the DNA is TGTGCCAGCAGCTTACGCGAGGGAACAGGCTACACCTTC. It codes for CASSLREGTGYTF.

The gene calls are TRBV7-2 and TRBJ2-7; tentative D call: TRBD2 (5 bases). This CDR3 spans 15 amino acids. CDR1 SGHTA and CDR2 FQGNSA come from the germline V gene. Trimming shortened V by 1 base and J by 2 bases, and 12 bases separated the two germline ends. CDR3 region: CASSLVGGSPYEQYF. CDR3 coding DNA: TGTGCCAGCAGCTTAGTCGGAGGCAGCCCCTACGAGCAGTACTTC.

This clonotype was counted only a few times. The chain carries TRBV12-3 or TRBV12-4 and TRBJ2-1; no reliable D call. The CDR3 length is 13 residues. Trimming removed 6 bases at V and 4 bases at J, with 10 bases between. CDR3 nucleotides: TGTGCCAGCAGGCCCTCACAGTACAATGAGCAGTTCTTC. This encodes CASRPSQYNEQFF.

This clonotype was detected only a few times. The chain recombines TRBV6-2 or TRBV6-3 with TRBJ2-3; D could derive from TRBD1 or TRBD2 (7 bases each). The CDR3 length is 14 residues. Trimming cost V 2 bases and J 14 bases, with 20 bases left between them. Germline assignment: CDR1 MNHEY and CDR2 SVGEGT. The CDR3 reads CASSYPPGRGHGYF. DNA for the CDR3: TGTGCCAGCAGTTACCCCCCTGGGAGGGGGCATGGGTATTTT.

The table lists this clonotype with a count of one. The chain joins TRBV9 to TRBJ2-5, with 9 bases fitting TRBD1. The CDR3 covers 14 residues. The J segment lost 3 bases and the V segment lost 3 bases, leaving 3 bases of the junction unmatched. In germline, CDR1 is SGDLS, CDR2 YYNGEE. The CDR3 reads CASSGTGVKETQYF. In nucleotides, the CDR3 is TGTGCCAGCAGCGGGACAGGGGTAAAAGAGACCCAGTACTTC.

The chain has TRBV12-3 or TRBV12-4 and TRBJ1-4, with 10 bases identical to TRBD1. This CDR3 has 16 amino acids. V lost 6 bases and J lost 13; bases outside the gene matches: 17. CDR3 amino acids: CASSFRTGTGDERLFF. As DNA, the CDR3 is TGTGCCAGCAGCTTTCGAACCGGGACAGGGGATGAACGACTGTTTTTT.

This clonotype was seen a handful of times. The chain employs TRBV12-3 or TRBV12-4 and TRBJ1-2; maybe TRBD1 (6 bases). The CDR3 length is 17 residues. Trimming took 1 base from V and 0 from J, leaving 15 bases between them. CDR3 residues: CASSLVKGGQTNYGYTF. CDR3 sequence (DNA): TGTGCCAGCAGTTTAGTTAAGGGGGGTCAGACTAACTATGGCTACACCTTC.

This clonotype was counted many times. This chain joins TRBV4-1 and TRBJ1-6; possibly TRBD1 for D (5 bases). Trimming shortened V by 0 bases and J by 7 bases, and 13 bases separated the two germline ends. The length of the CDR3 is 16 residues. Germline lookup yields CDR1 MGHRA and CDR2 YSYEKL. CDR3 in DNA: TGCGCCAGCAGCCAAGAATCCCCCGGGACCAATTCACCCCTCCACTTT. Amino acids: CASSQESPGTNSPLHF.

The chain uses TRBV6-6 and TRBJ1-4; D is ambiguous. Germline CDR1 reads MNHNY; CDR2 reads SVGAGI (reference sequence). V was trimmed by 2 bases and J by 8 bases, leaving 9 bases between them. CDR3 length equals 13 residues. This CDR3 reads CASSYVLDEKLFF. For the CDR3, the DNA is TGTGCCAGCAGTTACGTCCTAGACGAAAAACTGTTTTTT.

The chain is built from TRBV18 and TRBJ2-4; the D gene could be TRBD1 or TRBD2 (6 bases each). The germline V gene has CDR1 KGHSH and CDR2 LQKENI. Deletions cut 2 bases from V and 6 bases from J, with 14 bases between. CDR3 length: 15 residues. CDR3 nucleotide sequence: TGTGCCAGCTCACCAGGGACGGGGGCGGTAAACATTCAGTACTTC. This codes for CASSPGTGAVNIQYF.

The chain employs TRBV11-2 and TRBJ1-6; 10 bases map to TRBD1. The length of the CDR3 is 14 residues. V gave up 3 bases and J gave up 10 bases; unmatched junction bases: 3. Germline loops: CDR1 SGHAT, CDR2 FQNNGV. CDR3 nucleotides: TGTGCCAGCAGCTTTGGGACAGGGGAGTCACCCCTCCACTTT. It is translated as CASSFGTGESPLHF. The full variable domain, in which reference TRBV11-2 and TRBJ1-6 provide the parts outside the CDR3, is EAGVAQSPRYKIIEKRQSVAFWCNPISGHATLYWYQQILGQGPKLLIQFQNNGVVDDSQLPKDRFSAERLKGVDSTLKIQPAKLEDSAVYLCASSFGTGESPLHFGNGTRLTVT.

The rearrangement links TRBV7-9 to TRBJ1-3; D might be TRBD1 (6 bases). The germline gives CDR1 SEHNR, CDR2 FQNEAQ (reference sequence). V dropped 3 bases and J dropped 0 bases, with 12 bases sitting between them. The CDR3 runs to 16 residues. The CDR3 bases are TGTGCCAGCAGCTTCCCGGACAGACTCTCTGGAAACACCATATATTTT. The encoded protein is CASSFPDRLSGNTIYF.

The chain recombines TRBV12-3 or TRBV12-4 with TRBJ2-5; D possibly uses TRBD1 or TRBD2 (5 bases each). This CDR3 has 14 amino acids. The ends were cut back, 6 bases at V and 2 bases at J, with 13 bases in the middle. CDR3 in amino acids: CASRPNEGQETQYF. The CDR3 DNA follows: TGTGCCAGCAGACCAAATGAGGGGCAAGAGACCCAGTACTTC.

This clonotype was counted a few times. This chain uses TRBV20-1 with TRBJ2-7; 8 positions agree with TRBD2. CDR3 length: 13 residues. V shed 0 bases and J 5 bases; nucleotides not matched to a gene: 3. Germline-derived CDR1 and CDR2 are DFQATT and SNEGSKA (reference sequence). CDR3 bases: TGCAGTGCTAGAGATCGGGGGGGTGACGAGCAGTACTTC. Protein product: CSARDRGGDEQYF.